Listed below are T cell receptor beta chains from one sample, sequenced in a study of T cells after yellow fever vaccination. TCRdb reprocessed the 5' RACE reads via MiXCR and lists one record per CDR3 protein. The sample records 300,000 to 400,000 distinct CDR3 sequences, approximately 12% being singletons. The specimen was CD4+ T cells sorted from PBMCs, collected 15 days after the yellow fever booster vaccination. These receptors were collected from a young man who received the YFV17D yellow fever vaccine. Both conserved end residues are part of each CDR3. Each record gives: J gene, D gene, clone size, V gene, CDR3 protein, CDR3 DNA. D genes are given only for firm matches. Some rows mark clone size as missing; the rest say once, few, many or name a class of expanded clone.

J: TRBJ1-1
D: -
size: many
V: TRBV6-5
CDR3: CASSYRGDGTEAFF
DNA: TGTGCCAGCAGTTACCGGGGAGATGGCACTGAAGCTTTCTTT

J: TRBJ1-2
D: -
size: few
V: TRBV11-2
CDR3: CASSLRLNYGYTF
DNA: TGTGCCAGCAGCTTAAGGCTCAACTATGGCTACACCTTC

J: TRBJ2-2
D: TRBD2
size: many
V: TRBV20-1
CDR3: CSAVRNWEGTGELFF
DNA: TGCAGTGCTGTCCGAAACTGGGAGGGTACCGGGGAGCTGTTTTTT

J: TRBJ1-1
D: -
size: many
V: TRBV12-3/TRBV12-4
CDR3: CASRVSGSNTEAFF
DNA: TGTGCCAGCAGGGTGTCGGGATCGAACACTGAAGCTTTCTTT

J: TRBJ2-3
D: -
size: few
V: TRBV25-1
CDR3: CASSYLGPTDTQYF
DNA: TGTGCCAGCAGTTATCTGGGGCCTACAGATACGCAGTATTTT

J: TRBJ2-3
D: TRBD1
size: -
V: TRBV28
CDR3: CASIVGQGKDTQYF
DNA: TGTGCCAGCATCGTAGGACAGGGGAAGGATACGCAGTATTTT

J: TRBJ1-2
D: TRBD1
size: few
V: TRBV6-5
CDR3: CASRITTGTGNGYTF
DNA: TGTGCCAGCAGGATTACGACCGGGACAGGGAATGGCTACACCTTC

J: TRBJ2-5
D: -
size: many
V: TRBV7-2
CDR3: CASSLGISRDQETQYF
DNA: TGTGCCAGCAGCTTAGGAATAAGTCGGGATCAAGAGACCCAGTACTTC

J: TRBJ1-2
D: TRBD1
size: few
V: TRBV7-8
CDR3: CASSPRTGGLAYGYTF
DNA: TGTGCCAGCAGCCCCAGGACAGGAGGTTTGGCCTATGGCTACACCTTC

J: TRBJ1-3
D: TRBD1
size: -
V: TRBV18
CDR3: CASSSGQVASGNTIYF
DNA: TGTGCCAGCTCATCGGGACAGGTGGCCTCTGGAAACACCATATATTTT

J: TRBJ2-3
D: TRBD1
size: few
V: TRBV7-8
CDR3: CASSLIGTGPTDTQYF
DNA: TGTGCCAGCAGCTTAATAGGGACAGGGCCCACAGATACGCAGTATTTT